This is a list of T cell receptor beta chains from one sample in a study of PD-1 blockade in classical Hodgkin lymphoma. The method was immunoSEQ multiplex PCR; TCRdb's version includes in-frame clones alone and lacks a portion of them. The table has over 15,000 clones, about 90% seen once. The sample taken for sequencing was peripheral blood mononuclear cells (PBMCs). Every receptor here comes from a human donor with classical Hodgkin lymphoma. CDR3s include the opening cysteine and the closing phenylalanine or tryptophan. A D gene is named only where the DNA matches it firmly. Expanded clones get a size class; other rows say once, few or many, or leave the size out.

>NA|TRBJ1-5|NA|TRBV7-2
CASSLAGQINQPQHF
TGTGCCAGCAGCTTAGCAGGGCAGATCAATCAGCCCCAGCATTTT
>NA|TRBJ2-7|NA|TRBV20-1
CSARDRDEQYF
TGCAGTGCTAGAGATCGCGACGAGCAGTACTTC
>TRBD1|TRBJ2-7|NA|TRBV6-6
CASSSFTGQGPYEQYF
TGTGCCAGCAGTTCCTTCACGGGACAGGGCCCCTACGAGCAGTACTTC
>NA|TRBJ2-1|few|TRBV19
CASNVYGGGNEQFF
TGTGCCAGTAATGTATATGGAGGTGGCAATGAGCAGTTCTTC
>TRBD1|TRBJ1-2|NA|TRBV7-8
CASSTRGSYGYTF
TGTGCCAGCAGCACCAGGGGGTCCTATGGCTACACCTTC
>NA|TRBJ2-2|NA|TRBV5-8
CASSWTNTGELFF
TGTGCCAGCAGCTGGACGAACACCGGGGAGCTGTTTTTT
>TRBD2|TRBJ2-1|once|TRBV27
CASSAPGLAKYNEQFF
TGTGCCAGCAGTGCTCCGGGACTAGCGAAGTACAATGAGCAGTTCTTC
>TRBD1|TRBJ1-1|NA|TRBV10-2
CASSLDRGGTEAFF
TGCGCCAGCAGTCTCGACAGGGGAGGCACTGAAGCTTTCTTT
>NA|TRBJ2-3|NA|TRBV7-9
CASEPRGSTDTQYF
TGTGCCAGCGAGCCCAGGGGTAGCACAGATACGCAGTATTTT
>NA|TRBJ1-4|few|TRBV18
CASSRGLLNEKLFF
TGTGCCAGCTCCCGGGGACTGTTGAATGAAAAACTGTTTTTT